This T cell receptor beta chain was sequenced in a study of a mutant IDH1 vaccine in newly diagnosed glioma. For this clone: Its specificity is unknown.

TCRdb's table, derived via immunoSEQ multiplex PCR, lists solely in-frame clones and lacks some. The data contain 40,000 to 50,000 clones, approximately 83% of them singletons. The time point is: week 5, during vaccination. Every single dose of the vaccine, 300 ug of mutant IDH1 20-mer peptide, came with topical imiquimod. This CDR3 contains 13 residues. Trimming took off 8 bases at V and 4 bases at J, with 11 bases between the two ends. The germline V gene has CDR1 MNHNY and CDR2 SVGAGI (reference sequence). The sequence derives from a middle-aged man with glioma. The sample consisted of PBMCs, taken from a glioma patient whose treatment included an IDH1 peptide vaccine. The chain links TRBV6-6 to TRBJ2-2; TRBD2 might be the D (6 bases). The CDR3 bases are TGTGCCAGCCGGGATAGCGGCACCGGGGAGCTGTTTTTT. Translating gives CASRDSGTGELFF.